A selection of T cell receptor beta chains follows, all from one sample in a study of T cell responses to AZD1222 COVID-19 vaccine. Clones were read by immunoSEQ multiplex PCR, and TCRdb kept only the in-frame ones, dropping some. The sample lists around 78,000 clones, around 90% occurring once. The sample was peripheral blood, taken on day 0 of AZD1222 vaccination. The source is an adult in good health. CDR3s include the opening cysteine and the closing phenylalanine or tryptophan. The D gene is left open where the match is weak. Size is omitted from some rows. Given values are once, few, many or a class for expanded clones.

>-|-|TRBV9|TRBJ1-1
TGTGCCAGCAGCCCGGCAGGCTGGAACACTGAAGCTTTCTTT
CASSPAGWNTEAFF
>-|-|TRBV4-2|TRBJ2-7
TGTGCCAGCAGTCCCGGACCCCACTACGAGCAGTACTTC
CASSPGPHYEQYF
>-|-|TRBV19|TRBJ1-5
TGTGCCAGTAGTATCGGGCGGGATTTCCAGCCCCAGCATTTT
CASSIGRDFQPQHF
>TRBD1|once|TRBV28|TRBJ1-2
TGTGCCAGCAGGTCAGGGGGCGCGAGCTATGGCTACACCTTC
CASRSGGASYGYTF
>-|-|TRBV29-1|TRBJ1-2
TGCAGCGTTGAAATAAACTATGGCTACACCTTC
CSVEINYGYTF
>TRBD2|-|TRBV6-1|TRBJ2-1
TGTGCCAGCAGTGAATTAACTAGCGGGGAGATATACAATGAGCAGTTCTTC
CASSELTSGEIYNEQFF
>-|-|TRBV6-5|TRBJ1-1
TGTGCCAGCGCAATCGGTCTGAACACTGAAGCTTTCTTT
CASAIGLNTEAFF
>-|-|TRBV10-2|TRBJ2-6
TGCGCCAGCAGTGGCGTGGACAGAGCTGGGGCCAACGTCCTGACTTTC
CASSGVDRAGANVLTF
>-|-|TRBV7-2|TRBJ1-2
TGTGCCAGCAGCTTGGACCCACTCTATGGCTACACCTTC
CASSLDPLYGYTF
>-|-|TRBV21-1|TRBJ1-5
TGTGACATACAGGGGGCGCAGCAGCCCCAGCATTTT
CDIQGAQQPQHF
>-|-|TRBV11-2|TRBJ1-1
TGTGCCAGCAGAAGGACAGAACGAACCGGCGGAGCTTTCTTT
CASRRTERTGGAFF
>TRBD1|-|TRBV9|TRBJ2-5
TGTGCCAGCAGCGTAGGGGGGACAGCCGAGGAGACCCAGTACTTC
CASSVGGTAEETQYF
>TRBD1|-|TRBV30|TRBJ1-1
TGTGCCTGGGTGCGACCCGGGACAGGGAGTTCGGAAGCTTTCTTT
CAWVRPGTGSSEAFF
>-|-|TRBV6-6|TRBJ1-3
TGTGCCAGCGCGACAGTCTCTGGAAACACCATATATTTT
CASATVSGNTIYF
>TRBD1|-|TRBV6-6|TRBJ1-5
TGTGCCAGCAGTTGGGACAGCACTAATCAGCCCCAGCATTTT
CASSWDSTNQPQHF
>-|-|TRBV6-5|TRBJ1-1
TGTGCCAGCAGAAGTTGGTCGACAGCCTCTGAAGCTTTCTTT
CASRSWSTASEAFF
>TRBD2|-|TRBV15|TRBJ2-2
TGTGCCACCAGCAGAGGCTCCCTAGCGGGGGGGCCCGACACCGGGGAGCTGTTTTTT
CATSRGSLAGGPDTGELFF
>TRBD1|-|TRBV4-1|TRBJ2-7
TGCGCCAGCAGCCAAGATATAATCAACAGGGGTGTTTACGAGCAGTACTTC
CASSQDIINRGVYEQYF
>-|once|TRBV2|TRBJ1-2
TGTGCCAGCAGACAGGGTACCTATGGCTACACCTTC
CASRQGTYGYTF
>-|-|TRBV28|TRBJ1-2
TGTGCCAGCAGTTTTGCTGGGTTTGGTGGCTACACCTTC
CASSFAGFGGYTF
>-|-|TRBV27|TRBJ2-3
TGTGCCACCCGGACGCGGGGGCGTAGCACAGATACGCAGTATTTT
CATRTRGRSTDTQYF
>TRBD2|-|TRBV19|TRBJ2-1
TGTGCCAGTAATTCCGGGCGGGGGGCCTACAATGAGCAGTTCTTC
CASNSGRGAYNEQFF
>TRBD1|-|TRBV30|TRBJ1-5
TGTGCCTGGGGGACAGGGGGGCTTCAGCCCCAGCATTTT
CAWGTGGLQPQHF
>-|-|TRBV5-6|TRBJ2-2
TGTGCCAGCAGCTTGTGGGCAGGGCCCTACACCGGGGAGCTGTTTTTT
CASSLWAGPYTGELFF
>-|-|TRBV21-1|TRBJ1-2
TGTGCCAGCAGCTCGCGGGGACAGGGGGCCGGCTATGGCTACACCTTC
CASSSRGQGAGYGYTF
>TRBD1|-|TRBV18|TRBJ1-2
TGTGCCAGCTCGCCTCAGGGGGCTGTGTATGGCTACACCTTC
CASSPQGAVYGYTF
>-|-|TRBV19|TRBJ1-5
TGTGCCAGCTCCGACGGAACAGGCCGGTTTAATCAGCCCCAGCATTTT
CASSDGTGRFNQPQHF
>-|-|TRBV10-3|TRBJ1-5
TGTGCCATCAGTGAGTCGTCCTATAGCAATCAGCCCCAGCATTTT
CAISESSYSNQPQHF
>-|-|TRBV7-9|TRBJ1-1
TGTGCCAGCAGCCCCAGGGAAGCTTTCTTT
CASSPREAFF
>-|-|TRBV5-4|TRBJ1-2
TGTGCCAGCAGCCGAGGGGGAGCTAACTATGGCTACACCTTC
CASSRGGANYGYTF
>-|-|TRBV6-5|TRBJ1-6
TGTGCCAGCAGGGGTCATGGGGCAGAAAATTCACCCCTCCACTTT
CASRGHGAENSPLHF
>TRBD2|-|TRBV10-2|TRBJ2-7
TGCGCCAGCAGTGAGTTGCCGGGACTAGCGATGTACGAGCAGTACTTC
CASSELPGLAMYEQYF
>-|-|TRBV7-2|TRBJ2-7
TGTGCCAGCAGCTCCAATCCGGGGTACGGCGAGCAGTACTTC
CASSSNPGYGEQYF
>-|-|TRBV27|TRBJ1-5
TGTGCCAGCAGTATTATCGCCAGGGACAATCAGCCCCAGCATTTT
CASSIIARDNQPQHF
>TRBD1|-|TRBV6-5|TRBJ1-2
TGTGCCAGCAGGGGGACAGCGAACTATGGCTACACCTTC
CASRGTANYGYTF
>TRBD1|-|TRBV9|TRBJ1-2
TGTGCCAGCAGCGTAGGGACAGGGGGTGGCTACACCTTC
CASSVGTGGGYTF
>TRBD1|-|TRBV30|TRBJ1-2
TGTGCCTGGGACAGGGAGACCTATGGCTACACCTTC
CAWDRETYGYTF
>TRBD1|-|TRBV27|TRBJ2-5
TGTGCCAGCAGTCCAGGGACAGGGCGAGAGACCCAGTACTTC
CASSPGTGRETQYF
>TRBD2|-|TRBV6-6|TRBJ2-7
TGTGCCAGCAGTTACTCCCTAGCGGGGGGCCGGGGAGAGCAGTACTTC
CASSYSLAGGRGEQYF
>-|-|TRBV19|TRBJ2-7
TGTGCCAGTAGTCCTTTACAGGGTTCCTACGAGCAGTACTTC
CASSPLQGSYEQYF
>-|-|TRBV10-3|TRBJ1-2
TGTGCCATCAGTGAGGATCCTAACTATGGCTACACCTTC
CAISEDPNYGYTF
>-|-|TRBV27|TRBJ1-1
TGTGCCAGCAGTTTCTCCTTCGTGCGACCGCAAGCTTTCTTT
CASSFSFVRPQAFF
>-|-|TRBV29-1|TRBJ2-2
TGCAGCGCCTCGGGACGGAACACCGGGGAGCTGTTTTTT
CSASGRNTGELFF
>-|-|TRBV20-1|TRBJ1-3
TGCGCCTTTAGGTCTGGAAACACCATATATTTT
CAFRSGNTIYF
>-|-|TRBV6-5|TRBJ2-7
TGTGCCAGCAGGGGCGGTAATTACGAGCAGTACTTC
CASRGGNYEQYF
>TRBD2|-|TRBV24-1|TRBJ2-2
TGTGCCACCAGTGGGAGCGGGGGTTCCAGGGGGGAGCTGTTTTTT
CATSGSGGSRGELFF
>-|-|TRBV20-1|TRBJ2-5
TGCAGTGCACGGGGCCAAGAGACCCAGTACTTC
CSARGQETQYF
>TRBD1|-|TRBV28|TRBJ2-7
TGTGCCAGCAGTTTAGGGCCCCGACAGGGCACCTACGAGCAGTACTTC
CASSLGPRQGTYEQYF
>-|-|TRBV7-3|TRBJ2-1
TGTGCCAGCAGCTTAACGACCCCGGTCAGTGAGCAGTTCTTC
CASSLTTPVSEQFF
>TRBD2|-|TRBV3-1/TRBV3-2|TRBJ2-1
TGTGCCAGCAGCCCCCCGGGACTAGCGGGCCTACTGAGCTCCTACAATGAGCAGTTCTTC
CASSPPGLAGLLSSYNEQFF
>-|-|TRBV10-3|TRBJ2-3
TGTGCCACCGGCCAGGAGAACACAGATACGCAGTATTTT
CATGQENTDTQYF
>-|-|TRBV7-8|TRBJ2-7
TGTGCCAGCAGCCCTAGGGGGGGAGAGCAGTACTTC
CASSPRGGEQYF